This T cell receptor (beta chain) comes out of a study of control samples from healthy donors and cancer patients (dated by TCRdb to about 2020). Notes on this clone: The clone's antigen remains unknown. No per-base quality is available; no much larger clone lies one base away.

Library generation was performed with the immunoSEQ multiplex PCR assay. The clones in this table, taken by TCRdb from immuneACCESS, are in-frame only. Not every clone is retained; where verified, under half of the shortfall comes from an unresolved V gene, and the cause of the rest is unknown. For this sample there are fewer than 500,000 clones; 90% appear just once. Over 5.5% of the sample comes from the top ten. Per the germline V gene, MGHRA is the CDR1 and YSYEKL is the CDR2. The junction shows trimming of 5 bases on V and 2 bases on J, plus 7 bases between the germline ends. Including the terminal cysteine and phenylalanine, the CDR3 comprises 13 residues. Only the CDR3 DNA is retained, 39 bases long and in frame from the first base.

Sequencing was carried out using PBMCs. The receptor chain draws on TRBV4-1 and TRBJ2-1, with an unclear D gene assignment. The clonotype comes from a man in his forties or fifties with head and neck cancer. The CDR3 in this case is CASSGTAYNEQFF. The sequence in DNA is TGCGCCAGCAGCGGAACAGCCTACAATGAGCAGTTCTTC.